This note documents a single T cell receptor (beta chain) sequence. The source of the sample is a study of cytomegalovirus exposure and HLA in healthy donors. In the PCR, 60 Vbeta and 13 Jbeta primers were used. Using immunoSEQ multiplex PCR, the repertoire was profiled, and TCRdb retains in-frame clones only, with some absent. The ten top clones account for under 2%, within a sample of around 140,000 clones. This CDR3 spans 16 amino acids. Germline lookup yields CDR1 GTSNPN and CDR2 SVGIG (reference sequence). Unmatched junction bases numbered 8, after V lost 3 bases and J lost 8 bases. Input material: PBMCs. The TCR was taken from a woman between 35 and 50 years old in good health and CMV-seropositive. This sequence joins TRBV30 and TRBJ2-1, with TRBD2 matching over 15 bases. The CDR3 DNA follows: TGTGCCTGGAGCAAAGGACTAGCGGGAGGGCGGGATGAGCAGTTCTTC. This encodes CAWSKGLAGGRDEQFF.